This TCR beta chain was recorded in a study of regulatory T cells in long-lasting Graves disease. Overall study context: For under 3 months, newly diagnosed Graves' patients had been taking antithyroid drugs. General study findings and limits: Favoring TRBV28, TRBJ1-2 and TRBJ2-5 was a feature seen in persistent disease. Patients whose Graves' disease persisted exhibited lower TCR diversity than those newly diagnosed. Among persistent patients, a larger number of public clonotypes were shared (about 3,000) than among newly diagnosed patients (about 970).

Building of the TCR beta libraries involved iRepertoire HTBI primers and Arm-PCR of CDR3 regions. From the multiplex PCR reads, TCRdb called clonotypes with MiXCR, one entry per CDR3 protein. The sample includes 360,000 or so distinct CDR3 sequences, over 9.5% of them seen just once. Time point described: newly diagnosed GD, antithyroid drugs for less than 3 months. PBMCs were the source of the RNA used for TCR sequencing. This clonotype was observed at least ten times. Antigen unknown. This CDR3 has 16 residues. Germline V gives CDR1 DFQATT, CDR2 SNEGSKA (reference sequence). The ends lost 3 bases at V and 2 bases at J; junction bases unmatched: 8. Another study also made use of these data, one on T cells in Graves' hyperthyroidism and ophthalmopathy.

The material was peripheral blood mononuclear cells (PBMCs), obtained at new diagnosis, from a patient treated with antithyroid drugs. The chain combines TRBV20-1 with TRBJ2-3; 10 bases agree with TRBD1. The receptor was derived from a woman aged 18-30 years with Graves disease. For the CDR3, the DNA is TGCAGTGCTAGGGGCGGGACAGGGGCCCACACAGATACGCAGTATTTT. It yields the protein CSARGGTGAHTDTQYF.